The next 10 T cell receptor beta chains were all read from a single sample in a study of blood T cell repertoires in COVID-19. Sequencing used immunoSEQ multiplex PCR; TCRdb keeps in-frame clones, though not all of them. The sample comprises 250,000 or so clones, roughly 81% of which are singletons, and just over 6.5% rests with the top ten. Sequencing was carried out using PBMCs or T cells enriched from blood (not recorded which). Source of these receptors: a woman between 45 and 60 years old who had been exposed to COVID-19.

Here the CDR3 reads CATAGTEYTGELFF. CDR3 DNA: TGTGCCACTGCCGGGACAGAATATACCGGGGAGCTGTTTTTT. V is TRBV6-6 and J is TRBJ2-2, with 7 bases lining up with TRBD1. The CDR3 runs to 14 residues. The V gene's germline CDR1 is MNHNY and CDR2 SVGAGI (reference sequence). V was clipped by 10 bases and J by 5 bases; unmatched bases: 10.

The chain has TRBV7-8 and TRBJ1-1, with 7 bases matching TRBD1. The CDR3 totals 15 residues. Losses at the gene ends were 5 bases for V and 3 bases for J; bases not matched to a gene: 9. Germline CDR1 is SGHVS and CDR2 is FQNEAQ. CDR3 protein: CASSARQGRDTEAFF. CDR3 bases: TGTGCCAGCAGCGCCCGACAGGGCAGGGACACTGAAGCTTTCTTT.

This rearrangement joins TRBV9 to TRBJ1-4; D is unclear. Trimming left V 0 bases short and J 8 bases short, with 14 bases between. Germline CDR1 reads SGDLS; CDR2 reads YYNGEE. This CDR3 comprises 15 residues. CDR3 protein: CASSVVPGAGEKLFF. As DNA, the CDR3 is TGTGCCAGCAGCGTAGTTCCGGGCGCGGGGGAAAAACTGTTTTTT.

This chain joins TRBV27 and TRBJ1-6; no definite D call. V lost 4 bases, J lost 8 bases, and 6 bases lay in between. Germline CDR1 MNHEY, CDR2 SMNVEV (reference sequence). This CDR3 region has 12 residues. CDR3 DNA sequence: TGTGCCAGCAGTTACCCGGATTCACCCCTCCACTTT. This encodes CASSYPDSPLHF.

This chain links TRBV10-3 with TRBJ1-2; tentatively, D is TRBD1 (6 bases). The V gene lost 1 base and the J gene lost 0 bases, with 18 bases spanning the gap. Per the germline V gene, CDR1 is ENHRY and CDR2 is SYGVKD. CDR3 length: 18 residues. CDR3 loop: CAISEWDMTTLSNYGYTF. The CDR3 nucleotides read TGTGCCATCAGTGAGTGGGACATGACCACCCTTTCTAACTATGGCTACACCTTC.

This sequence joins TRBV28 and TRBJ1-2; D call uncertain. The V end lost 2 bases, the J end lost 6 bases, and 13 bases lay between the germline ends. The CDR3 sequence is 14 residues long. In germline, CDR1 is MDHEN, CDR2 SYDVKM. The CDR3 sequence is CASSLTPDGDGYTF. In DNA form, the CDR3 reads TGTGCCAGCAGTTTAACTCCAGACGGGGATGGCTACACCTTC.

Turning to this clone: This sample includes further DNA sequences coding for the same CDR3. V is TRBV6-1 and J is TRBJ2-3; weak D call: TRBD2 (6 bases). The CDR3 is 14 residues long. The germline CDR1 and CDR2 sequences are MNHNS and SASEGT. Trimming took off 1 base at V and 6 bases at J, with 11 bases between the two ends. DNA of the CDR3: TGTGCCAGCAGTGAAGGGGGGGTAGGGGATACGCAGTATTTT. This encodes CASSEGGVGDTQYF.

The chain links TRBV7-8 to TRBJ2-2; 9 bases agree with TRBD2. The CDR3 has 15 residues. The J segment lost 5 bases and the V segment lost 5 bases, leaving 6 bases of the junction unmatched. The germline CDR1 and CDR2 sequences are SGHVS and FQNEAQ. The CDR3 DNA sequence: TGTGCCAGCAGCCCGCGGGGGGGCGGAACCGGGGAGCTGTTTTTT. The encoded protein is CASSPRGGGTGELFF.

V gene TRBV29-1 combines with J gene TRBJ1-2; D remains ambiguous. CDR3 length equals 12 residues. V lost 1 base, J lost 8 bases, and 11 bases lay in between. The V gene's germline CDR1 is SQVTM and CDR2 ANQGSEA. In nucleotides, the CDR3 is TGCAGCGTTGAAGGGCGCGGCAGAGGCTACACCTTC. Translating it yields CSVEGRGRGYTF.

Comments on this clone: Other DNA sequences in the same sample also yield this CDR3. CDR3 DNA sequence: TGTGCCAGCTCACCACTAGCGGGGGACTACGAGCAGTACTTC. Protein: CASSPLAGDYEQYF. The chain recombines TRBV18 with TRBJ2-7; 9 bases line up with TRBD2. The ends lost 1 base at V and 3 bases at J; junction bases unmatched: 1. Per the germline V gene, CDR1 is KGHSH and CDR2 is LQKENI. The CDR3 is made up of 14 amino acids.